These 17 T cell receptor beta chains share one sample of origin, sequenced in a study of CD8 T cells in Susac syndrome. RNA totalling about 0.5 to 1 ug underwent reverse transcription with random hexamers. TCRdb independently ran MiXCR on the immunoSEQ multiplex PCR reads; one entry per CDR3 protein. The sample has about 300,000 distinct CDR3 sequences; approximately 85% are singletons. Sequences were obtained from CD8+ T cells from PBMCs. These receptors were obtained from a human donor with multiple sclerosis.

This clonotype was counted between two and nine times. CDR3 residues: CASSYRMHDTQYF. CDR3 sequence (DNA): TGTGCCAGCAGTTACCGAATGCACGATACGCAGTATTTT. The chain joins TRBV6-2 or TRBV6-3 to TRBJ2-3; D is uncertain. V gave up 2 bases and J gave up 6 bases, with 9 bases separating them. CDR1 is MNHEY and CDR2 is SVGEGT in the germline V gene. The CDR3 is 13 amino acids.

The count of this clonotype is one. The genes are TRBV11-2 and TRBJ2-7, with D possibly being TRBD1 (6 bases). V was pared by 5 bases and J by 5 bases, with 16 bases between. The CDR3 sequence is 14 residues long. The V gene's germline CDR1 is SGHAT and CDR2 FQNNGV. Written as DNA, the CDR3 is TGTGCCAGCAGCCAACCGGGACATGTCGACGAGCAGTACTTC. As protein: CASSQPGHVDEQYF.

J is TRBJ1-6 and V is TRBV10-2; D gene ambiguous. The CDR3 has 13 amino acids. Germline V gene data show CDR1 as WSHSY and CDR2 as SAAADI. V lost 5 bases and J 6 bases, leaving 8 bases between the germline ends. CDR3 sequence reads: CASSPLSNSPLHF. DNA for the CDR3: TGCGCCAGCAGTCCTCTATCTAATTCACCCCTCCACTTT.

A remark on this clonotype: Germline is not matched at one junction end, which may reflect a read error. The V and J genes are TRBV10-3 and TRBJ2-7; perhaps D is TRBD1 or TRBD2 (5 bases each). Germline CDR1 reads ENHRY; CDR2 reads SYGVKD. The CDR3 sequence is 18 residues long. The CDR3 DNA follows: TGTGCCATCAGTGAGTCGCGGGCCGGGGCGGGCATCTCCTACAAGCAGTACTTC. Protein sequence: CAISESRAGAGISYKQYF.

V gene TRBV28 combines with J gene TRBJ2-7, with 9 bases aligning to TRBD1. This CDR3 has 14 amino acids. The junction had 7 bases not matched to a gene; V was cut back by 8 bases and J by 2 bases. Germline assignment: CDR1 MDHEN and CDR2 SYDVKM. The CDR3 spells CASLGQGLTYEQYF. CDR3 nucleotide sequence: TGTGCCAGCCTGGGACAGGGTTTAACCTACGAGCAGTACTTC. The full variable domain, its missing parts supplied by reference TRBV28 and TRBJ2-7, is DVKVTQSSRYLVKRTGEKVFLECVQDMDHENMFWYRQDPGLGLRLIYFSYDVKMKEKGDIPEGYSVSREKKERFSLILESASTNQTSMYLCASLGQGLTYEQYFGPGTRLTVT.

This clonotype has only one observation. The gene calls are TRBV5-1 and TRBJ2-7; 10 bases fit TRBD1. The V gene end was trimmed by 4 bases and the J gene end by 5 bases; junction bases not matched to a gene: 6. The V gene's germline CDR1 is SGHRS and CDR2 YFSETQ. This CDR3 region has 14 residues. The CDR3 protein is CASSVSGTGDEQYF. The DNA of the CDR3 is TGCGCCAGCAGCGTCTCCGGGACAGGGGACGAGCAGTACTTC. The full variable domain, completed using reference TRBV5-1 and TRBJ2-7, is KAGVTQTPRYLIKTRGQQVTLSCSPISGHRSVSWYQQTPGQGLQFLFEYFSETQRNKGNFPGRFSGRQFSNSRSEMNVSTLELGDSALYLCASSVSGTGDEQYFGPGTRLTVT.

The V and J genes are TRBV3-1 and TRBJ2-4, with D maybe TRBD2 (5 bases). CDR1 LGHDT and CDR2 YNNKEL come from the germline V gene (reference sequence). V lost 4 bases, J lost 5 bases, and 15 bases lay in between. The CDR3 is 15 amino acids. The CDR3 region has the DNA TGTGCCAGCAGCCGCCGAGTAGGGAGAGAAAACATTCAGTACTTC. Its protein is CASSRRVGRENIQYF.

Only one count was recorded for this clonotype. The V and J genes are TRBV4-3 and TRBJ2-7; 12 bases match TRBD2. CDR1 is LGHNA, CDR2 YSLEER, per germline. The length of the CDR3 is 19 residues. Trimming removed 4 bases from V and 0 bases from J; junction bases left unmatched: 13. The CDR3 nucleotides are TGCGCCAGCAGCCCCGCCCCCGGACTAGCGGGGCCTAGCTCCTACGAGCAGTACTTC. It is translated as CASSPAPGLAGPSSYEQYF.

The chain is built from TRBV6-2 or TRBV6-3 and TRBJ2-7, with 7 bases lining up with TRBD1. V gave up 4 bases and J gave up 4 bases; unmatched junction bases: 7. Germline CDR1 MNHEY, CDR2 SVGEGT. This CDR3 is 14 amino acids long. CDR3 region: CASSFGTVLYEQYF. The CDR3 region has the DNA TGTGCCAGCAGTTTCGGGACAGTACTTTACGAGCAGTACTTC.

The J gene is TRBJ2-7, the V gene TRBV6-2 or TRBV6-3; the match to TRBD1 covers 9 bases. Trimming took 0 bases from V and 2 from J; bases not matched to a gene: 5. The CDR3 is made up of 16 amino acids. Germline loops: CDR1 MNHEY, CDR2 SVGEGT. Written as DNA, the CDR3 is TGTGCCAGCAGTTACTCGACAAGGACAGGGGCCTACGAGCAGTACTTC. Its translation is CASSYSTRTGAYEQYF.

The rearrangement links TRBV19 to TRBJ2-3; unclear D gene. Germline V lookup: CDR1 LNHDA, CDR2 SQIVND (reference sequence). Between the trimmed V and J ends, which lost 1 base and 3 bases, there was a span of 14 bases. CDR3 length: 16 residues. The CDR3 is CASSIAGLASTDTQYF. Written as DNA, the CDR3 is TGTGCCAGTAGTATAGCCGGCCTCGCGAGTACAGATACGCAGTATTTT. Based on the CDR3 plus reference TRBV19 and TRBJ2-3, the full variable domain is DGGITQSPKYLFRKEGQNVTLSCEQNLNHDAMYWYRQDPGQGLRLIYYSQIVNDFQKGDIAEGYSVSREKKESFPLTVTSAQKNPTAFYLCASSIAGLASTDTQYFGPGTRLTVL.

This clonotype occurred a few times. The genes are TRBV28 and TRBJ1-2; D may be TRBD1 (6 bases). The CDR3 is made up of 15 amino acids. Trimming removed 2 bases from V and 8 bases from J, with 18 bases in between. CDR1 and CDR2 from the germline V gene are MDHEN and SYDVKM. CDR3 in amino acids: CASSLGTPGAEGYTF. CDR3 DNA: TGTGCCAGCAGTTTAGGGACACCAGGGGCGGAGGGCTACACCTTC.

The rearrangement links TRBV20-1 to TRBJ2-4; 9 nucleotides match TRBD2. Unmatched junction bases numbered 9, after V lost 5 bases and J lost 1 base. The V gene's germline CDR1 is DFQATT and CDR2 SNEGSKA (reference sequence). The CDR3 runs 16 residues. This chain's CDR3 is CSAWRRLAGAKNIQYF. CDR3 nucleotide sequence: TGCAGTGCTTGGCGGAGGCTAGCGGGGGCCAAAAACATTCAGTACTTC.

This clonotype appeared a few times. The chain uses TRBV6-5 and TRBJ2-3; tentatively, D is TRBD2 (6 bases). CDR3 length: 14 amino acids. CDR1 is MNHEY and CDR2 is SVGAGI in the germline V gene. With 5 bases removed from V and 1 base from J, the gap between germline ends came to 10 bases. CDR3 DNA sequence: TGTGCCAGCAGTCTTGAGCGGGGCACAGATACGCAGTATTTT. Protein sequence: CASSLERGTDTQYF.

This chain connects TRBV28 to TRBJ2-2; the match to TRBD1 covers 7 bases. Trimming cost V 6 bases and J 0 bases; bases outside gene matches: 4. The length of the CDR3 is 15 residues. CDR1 is MDHEN, CDR2 SYDVKM, per germline. This CDR3 is CASRKGTANTGELFF. The CDR3 DNA is TGTGCCAGCAGGAAGGGGACAGCGAACACCGGGGAGCTGTTTTTT.

V is TRBV3-1 and J is TRBJ2-5; perhaps TRBD2 as D (5 bases). CDR1 is LGHDT, CDR2 YNNKEL, per germline (reference sequence). The ends were cut back, 6 bases at V and 2 bases at J, with 13 bases in the middle. The CDR3 is made up of 14 amino acids. DNA for the CDR3: TGTGCCAGCAGTCCATTTACGGGGCAAGAGACCCAGTACTTC. Protein: CASSPFTGQETQYF.

V gene TRBV28 combines with J gene TRBJ1-1; TRBD1 is a possible D gene (5 bases). Per the germline V gene, CDR1 is MDHEN and CDR2 is SYDVKM. The CDR3 sequence is 14 residues long. Between the trimmed V and J ends, which lost 5 bases and 3 bases, there was a span of 13 bases. This chain's CDR3 is CASSPTAPDTEAFF. CDR3 coding DNA: TGTGCCAGCAGTCCGACAGCTCCGGACACTGAAGCTTTCTTT.